Below, one TCR beta chain is given with its context. Original analysis: Amplification from reference gene primers served as the basis for estimated nucleated cell counts. Some clones are missing from TCRdb's copy, which holds only in-frame ones; the method was immunoSEQ multiplex PCR. That table gives V, J and clone size, and the DNA gave D and trimming. The sample includes about 160,000 clones, around 85% of them seen just once. This CDR3 is built from 14 residues. The germline V gene encodes CDR1 SGHTA and CDR2 FQGNSA. V shed 2 bases and J 0 bases; nucleotides not matched to a gene: 1. The data were taken from a study of blood T cell repertoires in COVID-19.

The sample comprised peripheral blood. This receptor was identified in a woman in her 70s with acute or convalescent COVID-19. The gene calls are TRBV7-2 and TRBJ2-7; 7 bases are a match to TRBD2. The CDR3 nucleotides read TGTGCCAGCAGCTTATGGACTAGCTCCTACGAGCAGTACTTC. Translation: CASSLWTSSYEQYF.